The following is a TCR beta chain sequence with its context. Antigen unknown. The source of the sample is a study of T cell responses to AZD1222 COVID-19 vaccine. Study results and caveats: All repertoire sampling was performed exclusively after the peak T cell response.

Assay used: immunoSEQ multiplex PCR; TCRdb lists only in-frame clones, some missing. This table has about 200,000 clones, about 95% appearing once. Per germline, CDR1 SGHTA and CDR2 FQGNSA. The junction had 11 bases not matched to a gene; V was cut back by 3 bases and J by 4 bases. The CDR3 is made up of 16 amino acids. The chain is built from TRBV7-2 and TRBJ2-5; 7 bases align to TRBD1. The TCR comes from an adult who received the MenACWY meningococcal vaccine as a control. Source: peripheral blood, taken 28 days after the second dose of the MenACWY control vaccine. The CDR3 sequence is CASSLPWDRVLETQYF. The CDR3 nucleotides read TGTGCCAGCAGCTTGCCCTGGGACAGAGTCTTAGAGACCCAGTACTTC.